Below, 9 T cell receptor beta chains from the same sample are listed, as sequenced in a study of CD8+ T cells in alopecia areata. RNA was extracted and reverse transcribed into cDNA as the sequencing template. Libraries were prepared by immunoSEQ multiplex PCR; TCRdb keeps only in-frame clonotypes and omits some of them. Among under 150,000 clones listed, roughly 55% were seen once. As to treatment: oral pan-JAK inhibitor, 5-10 mg twice daily. This specimen consisted of CD4+ T cells sorted from blood, obtained at week 4, from a patient treated with tofacitinib. Receptors were obtained from a human donor with alopecia areata.

The chain is built from TRBV21-1 and TRBJ1-2; TRBD1 was called by the table and not checked on the DNA. TRBV21-1 is deemed a pseudogene. CDR3 length: 13 amino acids. This CDR3 reads CASTYFDTYGYTF. In DNA, the CDR3 is TGTGCCAGCACCTACTTCGACACATATGGCTACACCTTC.

The chain combines TRBV30 with TRBJ2-1; 11 bases map to TRBD1. V lost 2 bases and J lost 8; bases outside the gene matches: 8. The CDR3 totals 15 residues. The germline V gene has CDR1 GTSNPN and CDR2 SVGIG (reference sequence). The chain's CDR3 is CAWSSGDRGRDEQFF. Written as DNA, the CDR3 is TGTGCCTGGAGTAGTGGGGACAGGGGGAGGGATGAGCAGTTCTTC.

This clone was recorded a few times. The chain links TRBV14 to TRBJ1-1; D is unresolved. The V gene lost 0 bases and the J gene lost 0 bases, with 11 bases spanning the gap. In germline, CDR1 is SGHDN, CDR2 FVKESK. CDR3 size: 16 residues. The CDR3: CASSQDSPGMNTEAFF. The CDR3 coding sequence is TGTGCCAGCAGCCAAGATTCGCCGGGGATGAACACTGAAGCTTTCTTT.

This clone was recorded once. CDR3 region: CASRDDRVAYEQYF. The DNA for the CDR3 is TGTGCCAGCCGAGACGACAGGGTCGCCTACGAGCAGTACTTC. This chain connects TRBV6-1 to TRBJ2-7, with TRBD1 matching 7 bases. Germline lookup yields CDR1 MNHNS and CDR2 SASEGT. V shed 8 bases and J 2 bases; nucleotides not matched to a gene: 9. CDR3 length equals 14 residues.

In this sample, this clone turned up a few times. The chain carries TRBV9 and TRBJ1-1, with unresolved D. The CDR3 totals 13 residues. Trimming shortened V by 0 bases and J by 0 bases, and 3 bases separated the two germline ends. Germline-derived CDR1 and CDR2 are SGDLS and YYNGEE. The CDR3 reads CASSVVLNTEAFF. CDR3 nucleotides: TGTGCCAGCAGCGTAGTGCTGAACACTGAAGCTTTCTTT.

This chain joins TRBV30 and TRBJ2-4, with TRBD1 matching 8 bases. Germline V gene lookup returns CDR1 GTSNPN and CDR2 SVGIG (reference sequence). The CDR3 totals 16 residues. V dropped 4 bases and J dropped 2; count of bases not matched to a gene: 10. CDR3 amino acids: CAWTGTGSVTKNIQYF. For the CDR3, the DNA is TGTGCCTGGACCGGGACAGGCAGCGTAACCAAAAACATTCAGTACTTC.

Written as DNA, the CDR3 is TGCGCCAGCAGCCAAGACACAGTTTCGAACACTGAAGCTTTCTTT. It yields the protein CASSQDTVSNTEAFF. This chain connects TRBV4-1 to TRBJ1-1; D ambiguous. Trimming took 0 bases from V and 1 from J, leaving 9 bases between them. The CDR3 consists of 15 residues. Germline V lookup: CDR1 MGHRA, CDR2 YSYEKL.

Turning to this clone: The junction departs from germline at one end; a sequencing error may be responsible. The chain recombines TRBV6-5 with TRBJ2-4; D unresolved. The CDR3 runs 10 residues. Per the germline V gene, CDR1 is MNHEY and CDR2 is SVGAGI. The CDR3 is CASSYPRLDF. CDR3 nucleotide sequence: TGTGCCAGCAGTTACCCCCGGTTGGACTTC.

The rearrangement uses TRBV29-1 and TRBJ1-1, with 7 positions matching TRBD1. Looked up from germline, CDR1 is SQVTM and CDR2 is ANQGSEA. The CDR3 covers 13 residues. V was pared by 8 bases and J by 1 base, with 7 bases of the junction left unmatched. CDR3 region: CSFRDRANTEAFF. The CDR3 region has the DNA TGCAGCTTCCGGGACAGAGCGAACACTGAAGCTTTCTTT.